This TCR beta chain stems from a study of blood T cell repertoires in COVID-19. Study as a whole: The samples span acute and convalescent COVID-19 from the United States, Italy and Spain. Nucleic acid was either cDNA or gDNA, and it came from T cells, B-cell-depleted T cells, or PBMCs.

TCRdb keeps only in-frame clones here, not all; method: immunoSEQ multiplex PCR. The sample includes some 250,000 clones, about 86% seen only once; the top ten take about 2.9%. This TCR derives from a woman aged 25 to 39 who had recovered from COVID-19. The sequencing input was peripheral blood.

CDR3 loop: CASKGLNQPQHF. The CDR3 coding sequence is TGTGCCAGCAAGGGACTAAATCAGCCCCAGCATTTT. The chain combines TRBV6-5 with TRBJ1-5, with TRBD1 as a possible D gene (5 bases). Trimming removed 7 bases from V and 4 bases from J, with 8 bases in between. This CDR3 comprises 12 residues. Germline assignment: CDR1 MNHEY and CDR2 SVGAGI.